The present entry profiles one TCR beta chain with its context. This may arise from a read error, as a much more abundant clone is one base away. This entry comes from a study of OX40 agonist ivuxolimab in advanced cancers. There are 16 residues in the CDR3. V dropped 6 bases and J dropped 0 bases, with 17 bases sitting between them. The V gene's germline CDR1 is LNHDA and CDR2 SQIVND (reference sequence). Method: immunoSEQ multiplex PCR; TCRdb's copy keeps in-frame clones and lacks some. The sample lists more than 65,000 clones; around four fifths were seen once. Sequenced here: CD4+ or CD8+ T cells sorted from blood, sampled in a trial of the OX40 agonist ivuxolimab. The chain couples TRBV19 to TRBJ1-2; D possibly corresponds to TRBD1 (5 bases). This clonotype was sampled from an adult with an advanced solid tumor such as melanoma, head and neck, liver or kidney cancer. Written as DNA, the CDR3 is TGTGCCAGTAGAGGTACCGAGACAGCAACTAACTATGGCTACACCTTC. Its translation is CASRGTETATNYGYTF. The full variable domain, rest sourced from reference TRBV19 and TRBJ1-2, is DGGITQSPKYLFRKEGQNVTLSCEQNLNHDAMYWYRQDPGQGLRLIYYSQIVNDFQKGDIAEGYSVSREKKESFPLTVTSAQKNPTAFYLCASRGTETATNYGYTFGSGTRLTVV.